The next 23 T cell receptor beta chains were all read from a single sample in a study of T cell repertoires in cytomegalovirus infection. TCRdb ran MiXCR on the reads and lists one entry per CDR3 protein. There are about 310,000 distinct CDR3 sequences in the sample; approximately 8.9% occur only once, and approximately 2.4% lies in the top ten. The specimen sequenced was PBMCs. The receptors were gathered from a human donor in good health (CMV status not recorded). Some clones in this sample may be carry-over from other donors' samples.

This clonotype has only a few counts. The chain joins TRBV27 to TRBJ1-2, with 8 bases that match TRBD1. The CDR3 loop spans 15 amino acids. Germline values: CDR1 MNHEY, CDR2 SMNVEV (reference sequence). V shed 3 bases, J shed 3 bases, and the junction held 6 bases outside the gene matches. This CDR3 reads CASSFPRGQYYGYTF. CDR3 nucleotides: TGTGCCAGCAGTTTTCCCAGGGGGCAATACTATGGCTACACCTTC.

In regard to this clonotype: This may be a read error, as it is one base from a much larger clone. V is TRBV7-6 and J is TRBJ2-7; 9 bases fit TRBD2. V lost 5 bases, J lost 5 bases, and 10 bases stayed unmatched. In germline, CDR1 is SGHVS, CDR2 FNYEAQ. The length of the CDR3 is 15 residues. The CDR3 DNA follows: TGTGCCAGCAGCGCGGGAGGGACGGCTTCCCACGAGCAGTACTTC. As protein: CASSAGGTASHEQYF.

This clonotype occurred a few times. The chain couples TRBV28 to TRBJ1-5; tentatively, D is TRBD1 (6 bases). The CDR3 consists of 16 residues. Germline CDR1 and CDR2: MDHEN and SYDVKM. The V and J ends lost 3 bases and 4 bases respectively, with 16 bases between them. The CDR3 region is CASSFGGGAGNQPQHF. The DNA of the CDR3 is TGTGCCAGCAGTTTTGGGGGCGGCGCCGGGAATCAGCCCCAGCATTTT. Variable domain in full (rest from reference TRBV28 and TRBJ1-5): DVKVTQSSRYLVKRTGEKVFLECVQDMDHENMFWYRQDPGLGLRLIYFSYDVKMKEKGDIPEGYSVSREKKERFSLILESASTNQTSMYLCASSFGGGAGNQPQHFGDGTRLSIL.

This clonotype was picked up many times. The CDR3 DNA reads TGTGCCAGCAGTCAACGACCGGGACAGGGGGCTGGGGAGACCCAGTACTTC. It codes for CASSQRPGQGAGETQYF. This sequence joins TRBV28 and TRBJ2-5, with 12 positions matching TRBD1. The J segment lost 5 bases and the V segment lost 5 bases, leaving 12 bases of the junction unmatched. Germline V CDR1 and CDR2: MDHEN, SYDVKM. The length of the CDR3 is 17 residues.

This clonotype was picked up many times. The V call is TRBV12-3 or TRBV12-4, the J call TRBJ1-1; 9 nucleotides line up with TRBD1. This CDR3 is 14 amino acids long. The V segment lost 6 bases and the J segment 2 bases; nucleotides outside the gene matches: 4. The CDR3 nucleotides read TGTGCCAGCAGAATTACAGGGGGCAACACTGAAGCTTTCTTT. Translating gives CASRITGGNTEAFF.

This clonotype has a count of ten or more. The CDR3: CASSLGGGTEAFF. DNA of the CDR3: TGTGCCAGCAGCTTAGGGGGGGGGACTGAAGCTTTCTTT. The rearrangement links TRBV7-2 to TRBJ1-1, with a weak D call TRBD1 (5 bases). This CDR3 comprises 13 residues. Germline V gives CDR1 SGHTA, CDR2 FQGNSA. V lost 1 base to trimming and J lost 5 bases, with 8 bases between them.

This clonotype was observed at least ten times. The genes are TRBV29-1 and TRBJ2-3; 8 nucleotides agree with TRBD2. Germline-derived CDR1 and CDR2 are SQVTM and ANQGSEA. The J segment lost 0 bases and the V segment lost 6 bases, leaving 8 bases of the junction unmatched. The CDR3 is 15 residues long. The CDR3 is CSVRGSGGSTDTQYF. The CDR3 DNA reads as TGCAGCGTCCGGGGGTCGGGGGGGAGCACAGATACGCAGTATTTT.

The chain employs TRBV28 and TRBJ2-1; possible D gene TRBD1, 6 bases. V lost 5 bases, J lost 8 bases, and 19 bases lay in between. In germline, CDR1 is MDHEN, CDR2 SYDVKM. The CDR3 contains 15 residues. DNA of the CDR3: TGTGCCAGCAGTAAACCAGGGGTTAAAGACTATGAGCAGTTCTTC. The encoded protein is CASSKPGVKDYEQFF. The variable domain in full, with the rest retrieved from reference TRBV28 and TRBJ2-1, is DVKVTQSSRYLVKRTGEKVFLECVQDMDHENMFWYRQDPGLGLRLIYFSYDVKMKEKGDIPEGYSVSREKKERFSLILESASTNQTSMYLCASSKPGVKDYEQFFGPGTRLTVL.

The table lists this clonotype with many counts. The chain has TRBV12-3 or TRBV12-4 and TRBJ2-1, with 10 bases aligning to TRBD2. V lost 7 bases and J lost 9; bases outside the gene matches: 9. This CDR3 comprises 14 residues. The chain's CDR3 is CASKGAGGLGEQFF. As DNA, the CDR3 is TGTGCCAGCAAGGGAGCGGGGGGGCTGGGTGAGCAGTTCTTC.

The sample holds a few counts of this clonotype. The chain carries TRBV2 and TRBJ2-2; D unresolved. The CDR3 runs 16 residues. CDR1 SNHLY and CDR2 FYNNEI come from the germline V gene. V lost 4 bases to trimming and J lost 4 bases, with 16 bases between them. The CDR3 spells CASSVRTALGTGELFF. As DNA, the CDR3 is TGTGCCAGCAGTGTTCGGACGGCCCTCGGCACCGGGGAGCTGTTTTTT.

This clonotype was seen ten or more times. The chain couples TRBV25-1 to TRBJ1-1, with a weak D call TRBD1 (5 bases). The CDR3 contains 16 residues. CDR1 MGHDK and CDR2 SYGVNS come from the germline V gene. Trimming removed 10 bases from V and 3 bases from J, with 24 bases in between. CDR3 protein: CATNSGAGGMDTEAFF. CDR3 nucleotide sequence: TGTGCCACCAATTCCGGGGCAGGAGGAATGGACACTGAAGCTTTCTTT.

The sample holds many counts of this clonotype. The chain carries TRBV10-3 and TRBJ2-3; 8 bases are shared with TRBD2. The CDR3 is 15 residues long. Germline V gene data show CDR1 as ENHRY and CDR2 as SYGVKD. J was trimmed by 3 bases and V by 7 bases; bases with no gene match: 9. CDR3 nucleotide sequence: TGTGCCATCACCCCCGGGGGGGGGATGACAGATACGCAGTATTTT. It specifies CAITPGGGMTDTQYF.

This clonotype has only a few counts. The chain employs TRBV7-9 and TRBJ2-2; the D is unclear. Germline lookup yields CDR1 SEHNR and CDR2 FQNEAQ (reference sequence). The V end lost 2 bases, the J end lost 0 bases, and 4 bases lay between the germline ends. The CDR3 extends over 14 amino acids. The CDR3 sequence: CASSLTSNTGELFF. The CDR3 bases are TGTGCCAGCAGCTTAACTTCGAACACCGGGGAGCTGTTTTTT.

In this sample, this clonotype turned up many times. This chain connects TRBV7-6 to TRBJ2-7, with D unclear. CDR1 is SGHVS and CDR2 is FNYEAQ in the germline V gene. The CDR3 consists of 14 residues. Trimming left V 2 bases short and J 2 bases short, with 10 bases between. CDR3 sequence reads: CASSLSWNAYEQYV. CDR3 bases: TGTGCCAGCAGCTTAAGCTGGAACGCCTACGAGCAGTACGTC.

This clonotype occurred many times. This chain uses TRBV2 with TRBJ1-1, with TRBD1 matching 9 bases. V was pared by 4 bases and J by 6 bases, with 9 bases of the junction left unmatched. Germline V CDR1 and CDR2: SNHLY, FYNNEI. The CDR3 length is 15 residues. CDR3 amino acids: CASSATGTGIAEAFF. The CDR3 DNA sequence: TGTGCCAGCAGTGCCACCGGGACAGGGATTGCTGAAGCTTTCTTT.

This clonotype was detected ten times or more. The chain joins TRBV7-3 to TRBJ2-1; 7 bases line up with TRBD2. The length of the CDR3 is 21 residues. V lost 4 bases, J lost 0 bases, and 21 bases stayed unmatched. The germline V gene has CDR1 SGHTA and CDR2 FQGTGA. The CDR3 loop reads CASSSLSLNHGRPSSYNEQFF. DNA of the CDR3: TGTGCCAGCAGCTCGCTATCCCTCAATCACGGGAGGCCCAGCTCCTACAATGAGCAGTTCTTC.

The V and J genes are TRBV28 and TRBJ2-7; D unresolved. The CDR3 covers 12 residues. V was clipped by 4 bases and J by 5 bases, with 9 bases between them. The V gene's germline CDR1 is MDHEN and CDR2 SYDVKM. The CDR3 loop reads CASSSTLHEQYV. CDR3 DNA sequence: TGTGCCAGCAGTTCCACCCTTCACGAGCAGTACGTC.

At least ten counts were recorded for this clonotype. The chain links TRBV7-2 to TRBJ1-1, with TRBD1 matching over 9 bases. CDR3 length: 16 amino acids. Looked up from germline, CDR1 is SGHTA and CDR2 is FQGNSA. V was pared by 6 bases and J by 1 base, with 9 bases of the junction left unmatched. CDR3 nucleotide sequence: TGTGCCAGCAGAACACAGGGGGCCCAGGCGAACACTGAAGCTTTCTTT. It codes for CASRTQGAQANTEAFF.

This clonotype appeared many times. This sequence joins TRBV5-1 and TRBJ1-1; D gene unclear. V was shortened by 5 bases and J by 1 base, with 12 bases between the two germline ends. This CDR3 has 14 residues. CDR1 SGHRS and CDR2 YFSETQ come from the germline V gene. CDR3 sequence reads: CASSLEGGNTEAFF. CDR3 nucleotide sequence: TGCGCCAGCAGTCTGGAGGGAGGGAACACTGAAGCTTTCTTT.

This clonotype was observed many times. The chain uses TRBV28 and TRBJ1-2; tentative D call: TRBD1 (5 bases). V was cut by 2 bases and J by 1 base, with 11 bases left in between. The germline CDR1 and CDR2 sequences are MDHEN and SYDVKM. The CDR3 covers 15 residues. Written as DNA, the CDR3 is TGTGCCAGCAGTTTAGGGGCCTCGAATAACTATGGCTACACCTTC. It yields the protein CASSLGASNNYGYTF.

This clonotype was counted many times. This chain links TRBV28 with TRBJ2-7; 7 nucleotides line up with TRBD2. The V gene's germline CDR1 is MDHEN and CDR2 SYDVKM. The CDR3 runs 14 residues. V lost 6 bases, J lost 3 bases, and 8 bases stayed unmatched. CDR3 coding DNA: TGTGCCAGCAGCCCGAGCGGGGCCTACTACGAGCAGTACGTC. It specifies CASSPSGAYYEQYV.

This clonotype was observed many times. The chain combines TRBV7-2 with TRBJ1-2; D ambiguous. Per germline, CDR1 SGHTA and CDR2 FQGNSA. This CDR3 comprises 12 residues. Deletions cut 1 base from V and 8 bases from J, with 8 bases between. CDR3 sequence (DNA): TGTGCCAGCAGCTTAGTTCTTACCGGCTACACCTTC. Amino acids: CASSLVLTGYTF.

This clonotype was observed at least ten times. This chain links TRBV28 with TRBJ2-7; D may match TRBD1 or TRBD2 (6 bases each). V lost 7 bases, J lost 1 base, and 17 bases lay in between. The CDR3 loop spans 15 amino acids. Germline lookup yields CDR1 MDHEN and CDR2 SYDVKM. CDR3: CASTSGVGGSYEQYV. CDR3 nucleotide sequence: TGTGCCAGCACCTCAGGGGTGGGGGGATCCTACGAGCAGTACGTC.